This T cell receptor (beta chain) was sequenced in a study of a mutant IDH1 vaccine in newly diagnosed glioma. Produced via immunoSEQ multiplex PCR; TCRdb's table is partial and in-frame only. The table lists over 30,000 clones, about four fifths of them singletons. Worth noting for this clone: No antigen is known for it.

This CDR3 spans 17 amino acids. V was pared by 1 base and J by 0 bases, with 13 bases between. The germline V gene has CDR1 SGHAT and CDR2 FQNNGV. Study results and limitations: It seemed that pseudoprogression was not linked to changes in the top peripheral T cell clonotypes.

Time point in this sample: week 5, during vaccination. Each dose of the vaccine consisted of 300 ug of mutant IDH1 20-mer peptide, with topical imiquimod. The study enrolled donors with new WHO grade 3 or 4 IDH1-mutant, ATRX-lost astrocytomas. The input for sequencing was PBMCs, taken from a glioma patient whose treatment included an IDH1 peptide vaccine. The chain links TRBV11-2 to TRBJ1-3; possible D gene TRBD1, 6 bases. This sequence originates from a man in his thirties or forties with glioma. CDR3 amino acids: CASSLVGAGISGNTIYF. CDR3 coding DNA: TGTGCCAGCAGCTTAGTGGGGGCAGGGATCTCTGGAAACACCATATATTTT.